This entry features one T cell receptor (beta chain) sequence. The germline V and J ends were trimmed by 4 bases and 2 bases, with 15 bases remaining between them. The CDR3 has 16 residues. Germline CDR1 is SGHAT and CDR2 is FQNNGV. Sequenced by immunoSEQ multiplex PCR; TCRdb stores in-frame clones only, minus some. The sample carries about 200,000 clones, over 70% recorded once. This record comes from a study of blood T cell repertoires in COVID-19. Study information: Sample material is recorded as cDNA or gDNA derived from T cells, B-cell-depleted T cells, or PBMCs.

This clonotype was obtained from a woman in her seventies with acute or convalescent COVID-19. What was sequenced was peripheral blood. The chain joins TRBV11-2 to TRBJ1-3; possibly TRBD1 for D (5 bases). Written as DNA, the CDR3 is TGTGCCAGCAGCTCGTATCGGGGGGGGACTGGAAACACCATATATTTT. Its translation: CASSSYRGGTGNTIYF.